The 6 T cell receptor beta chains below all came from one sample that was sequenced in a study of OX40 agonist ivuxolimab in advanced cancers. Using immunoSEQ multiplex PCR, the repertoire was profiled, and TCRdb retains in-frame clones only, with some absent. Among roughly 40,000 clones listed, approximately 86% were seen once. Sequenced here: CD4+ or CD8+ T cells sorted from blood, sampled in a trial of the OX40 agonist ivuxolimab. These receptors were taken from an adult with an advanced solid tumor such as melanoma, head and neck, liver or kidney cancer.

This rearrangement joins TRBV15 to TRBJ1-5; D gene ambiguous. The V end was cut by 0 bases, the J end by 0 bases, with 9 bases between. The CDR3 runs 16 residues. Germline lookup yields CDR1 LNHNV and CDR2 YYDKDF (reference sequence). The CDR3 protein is CATSRDQGSSNQPQHF. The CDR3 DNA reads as TGTGCCACCAGCAGAGATCAAGGGAGTAGCAATCAGCCCCAGCATTTT.

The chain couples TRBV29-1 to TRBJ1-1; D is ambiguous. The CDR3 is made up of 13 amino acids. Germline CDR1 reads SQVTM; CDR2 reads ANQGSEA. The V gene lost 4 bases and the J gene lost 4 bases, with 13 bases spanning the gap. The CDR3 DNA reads TGCAGCGTTGTCGGACTACAACGCACTGAAGCTTTCTTT. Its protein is CSVVGLQRTEAFF.

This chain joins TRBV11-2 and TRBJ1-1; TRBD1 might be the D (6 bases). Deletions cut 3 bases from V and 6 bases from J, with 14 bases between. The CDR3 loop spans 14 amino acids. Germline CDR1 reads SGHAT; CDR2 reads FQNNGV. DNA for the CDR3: TGTGCCAGCAGCTTGGGGGGGGCGAAAGCTGAAGCTTTCTTT. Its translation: CASSLGGAKAEAFF.

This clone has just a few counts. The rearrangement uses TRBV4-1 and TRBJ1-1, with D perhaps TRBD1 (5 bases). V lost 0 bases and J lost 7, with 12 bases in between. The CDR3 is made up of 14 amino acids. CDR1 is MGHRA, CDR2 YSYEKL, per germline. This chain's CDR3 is CASSQETGSYEAFF. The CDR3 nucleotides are TGCGCCAGCAGCCAAGAAACAGGCTCCTATGAAGCTTTCTTT.

CDR3 amino acids: CASSPSGELEQYF. The CDR3, as DNA: TGTGCCAGCAGCCCCTCTGGTGAACTCGAGCAGTACTTC. This chain uses TRBV6-5 with TRBJ2-7; D gene unclear. The V gene lost 6 bases and the J gene lost 6 bases, with 15 bases spanning the gap. Germline CDR1 MNHEY, CDR2 SVGAGI. This CDR3 spans 13 amino acids.

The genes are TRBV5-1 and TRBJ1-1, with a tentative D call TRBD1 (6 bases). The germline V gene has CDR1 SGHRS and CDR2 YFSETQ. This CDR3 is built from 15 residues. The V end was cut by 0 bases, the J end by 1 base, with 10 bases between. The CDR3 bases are TGCGCCAGCAGCTTGGCAGGGGTGTGGAACACTGAAGCTTTCTTT. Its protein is CASSLAGVWNTEAFF.